These 21 T cell receptor beta chains were all obtained from the same sample, sequenced in a study of T cells in Graves' hyperthyroidism and ophthalmopathy. The investigators amplified TCR beta CDR3 regions from RNA transcripts. The primer set for the first-round RT-PCR of the TCR CDR3 was HTBI. From the multiplex PCR reads, TCRdb called clonotypes with MiXCR, one entry per CDR3 protein. The repertoire holds 700,000 to 850,000 distinct CDR3 sequences, with just over 35% as singletons. Specimen: blood. The receptors originated from a woman aged 40 to 55 with Graves' hyperthyroidism.

This clonotype was picked up a small number of times. The chain is built from TRBV29-1 and TRBJ2-3; D unresolved. The CDR3 spans 10 residues. CDR1 and CDR2 from the germline V gene are SQVTM and ANQGSEA. Trimming took off 7 bases at V and 6 bases at J, with 8 bases between the two ends. This chain's CDR3 is CSGGADTQYF. CDR3 bases: TGCAGCGGCGGCGCGGATACGCAGTATTTT.

This clonotype was seen repeatedly, ten times or more. The chain is built from TRBV4-3 and TRBJ1-2; 8 bases line up with TRBD1. J was trimmed by 6 bases and V by 2 bases; bases with no gene match: 2. The CDR3 extends over 13 amino acids. Germline V gives CDR1 LGHNA, CDR2 YSLEER. The chain's CDR3 is CASSQQDRDGYTF. DNA of the CDR3: TGCGCCAGCAGCCAACAGGACAGGGATGGCTACACCTTC.

In its sample, this clonotype was seen a few times. The rearrangement uses TRBV6-6 and TRBJ1-2; the match to TRBD1 covers 7 bases. V gave up 5 bases and J gave up 6 bases; unmatched junction bases: 12. The V gene's germline CDR1 is MNHNY and CDR2 SVGAGI (reference sequence). The CDR3 consists of 15 residues. CDR3 in amino acids: CASSPLSSGGDGYTF. The CDR3, as DNA: TGTGCCAGCAGTCCACTTTCCTCAGGGGGGGATGGCTACACCTTC.

In the case of this clonotype: One base away lies a much larger clone, so this may be a sequencing read error. The genes are TRBV24-1 and TRBJ2-2, with 7 bases fitting TRBD2. Germline V lookup: CDR1 KGHDR, CDR2 SFDVKD. The CDR3 totals 15 residues. In nucleotides, the CDR3 is TGTGCCACCAGTGTTAACGGGAGGAGGGCCGGGAAGCTGTTTTTT. It is translated as CATSVNGRRAGKLFF.

This clonotype has only a few counts. This CDR3 is CASSTGQGAASNQPQHF. The CDR3 DNA reads TGTGCCAGCAGCACTGGACAGGGGGCAGCAAGCAATCAGCCCCAGCATTTT. This chain links TRBV6-6 with TRBJ1-5; 11 bases map to TRBD1. The CDR3 runs 17 residues. CDR1 and CDR2 (germline): MNHNY, SVGAGI (reference sequence). Trimming cost V 6 bases and J 1 base; bases outside gene matches: 8.

Comment on this clonotype: A clone one base away is much larger, so this may be a read error. The conserved phenylalanine or tryptophan is not found at the CDR3 terminus, so this likely reflects a read error. The chain couples TRBV7-9 to TRBJ1-2, with D unresolved. Germline V gives CDR1 SEHNR, CDR2 FQNEAQ (reference sequence). CDR3 length equals 13 residues. V was clipped by 5 bases and J by 8 bases, with 15 bases between them. The CDR3 sequence is CASSIGPSSGYTL. CDR3 bases: TGTGCCAGCAGCATAGGACCGTCTTCGGGCTACACCCTC.

This clonotype was seen just once. This may arise from a read error, as a much more abundant clone is one base away. The chain joins TRBV7-2 to TRBJ2-5; tentatively, D is TRBD1 (5 bases). The CDR3 has 17 amino acids. Germline CDR1 and CDR2: SGHTA and FQGNSA. CDR3 in amino acids: CARSLGVWGSWIETQYF. The CDR3 DNA reads TGTGCCAGGAGCTTAGGGGTTTGGGGTTCCTGGATAGAGACCCAGTACTTC.

CDR3 coding DNA: TGTGCCAGCAGCACCCCACTTGGGGGGACCGGGGAGCTGTTTTTT. This translates into CASSTPLGGTGELFF. V is TRBV9 and J is TRBJ2-2, with D possibly TRBD2 on 6 matching bases. Germline-derived CDR1 and CDR2 are SGDLS and YYNGEE. V was shortened by 4 bases and J by 5 bases, with 15 bases between the two germline ends. This CDR3 has 15 residues.

This clonotype was observed at least ten times. The rearrangement links TRBV7-6 to TRBJ2-6; unclear D gene. This CDR3 contains 16 residues. CDR1 is SGHVS and CDR2 is FNYEAQ in the germline V gene. Trimming took off 1 base at V and 0 bases at J, with 7 bases between the two ends. The CDR3 protein is CASSLGGGSGANVLTF. In nucleotides, the CDR3 is TGTGCCAGCAGCTTAGGAGGCGGCTCTGGGGCCAACGTCCTGACTTTC.

This clonotype was counted a few times. The chain combines TRBV3-1 with TRBJ2-7; TRBD1 matches at 9 bases. Germline values: CDR1 LGHDT, CDR2 YNNKEL (reference sequence). J was trimmed by 3 bases and V by 5 bases; bases with no gene match: 2. The CDR3 is 13 amino acids. CDR3 region: CASSTDRGYEQYF. The CDR3 DNA reads as TGTGCCAGCAGCACGGACAGGGGCTACGAGCAGTACTTC.

The chain couples TRBV13 to TRBJ2-5; 9 nucleotides agree with TRBD2. V dropped 7 bases and J dropped 5; count of bases not matched to a gene: 8. The CDR3 has 14 amino acids. In germline, CDR1 is PRHDT, CDR2 FYEKMQ (reference sequence). The CDR3 DNA reads TGTGCCAGCACCCCCCTGACTAGCGGCGAGACCCAGTACTTC. Translating it yields CASTPLTSGETQYF.

This clonotype was seen many times. The J gene is TRBJ2-7, the V gene TRBV6-5; D gene ambiguous. The V end was cut by 0 bases, the J end by 5 bases, with 8 bases between. The CDR3 has 13 residues. Germline V gene lookup returns CDR1 MNHEY and CDR2 SVGAGI. CDR3 sequence reads: CASSYSGPNEQYF. In nucleotides, the CDR3 is TGTGCCAGCAGTTACTCCGGACCGAACGAGCAGTACTTC.

This clonotype was seen only a few times. The genes are TRBV6-6 and TRBJ2-7, with TRBD1 matching over 9 bases. Unmatched junction bases numbered 6, after V lost 6 bases and J lost 3 bases. This CDR3 has 14 amino acids. The germline V gene has CDR1 MNHNY and CDR2 SVGAGI (reference sequence). CDR3 in amino acids: CASSGQGTRYEQYF. The CDR3 DNA reads as TGTGCCAGCAGCGGACAGGGGACGCGCTACGAGCAGTACTTC.

This clonotype showed up many times. This chain links TRBV7-6 with TRBJ2-7; D may correspond to TRBD1 or TRBD2 (6 bases each). Germline CDR1 and CDR2: SGHVS and FNYEAQ. The CDR3 loop spans 15 amino acids. V gave up 4 bases and J gave up 7 bases, with 20 bases separating them. CDR3 region: CASSSGGGTPEEQYF. The CDR3 DNA is TGTGCCAGCAGCTCTGGAGGGGGGACACCGGAGGAGCAGTACTTC.

CDR3 loop: CATSAPNARGQANEQYF. CDR3 sequence (DNA): TGTGCCACCAGTGCACCCAATGCCAGGGGGCAGGCAAACGAGCAGTACTTC. This sequence joins TRBV24-1 and TRBJ2-7, with 8 bases that match TRBD1. Unmatched junction bases numbered 16, after V lost 5 bases and J lost 5 bases. This CDR3 is built from 17 residues. Germline loops: CDR1 KGHDR, CDR2 SFDVKD.

This clonotype has at least ten counts. The V call is TRBV5-5, the J call TRBJ1-4, with D uncertain. The CDR3 covers 15 residues. The V gene lost 4 bases and the J gene lost 3 bases, with 13 bases spanning the gap. Germline V gene lookup returns CDR1 SGHKS and CDR2 YYEKEE (reference sequence). CDR3 sequence reads: CASSLNGRPNEKLFF. DNA for the CDR3: TGTGCCAGCAGCCTTAACGGGAGACCTAATGAAAAACTGTTTTTT.

There are a few counts of this clonotype. This chain joins TRBV12-3 or TRBV12-4 and TRBJ1-5; TRBD1 agrees at 10 bases. The CDR3 contains 14 residues. The V and J ends lost 6 bases and 4 bases, in that order; junction bases with no gene match: 3. The CDR3 loop reads CASRGGQGNQPQHF. The CDR3 DNA reads TGTGCCAGCAGGGGGGGACAGGGGAATCAGCCCCAGCATTTT.

This clonotype was detected ten times or more. The chain couples TRBV25-1 to TRBJ2-5; TRBD2 might be the D (5 bases). Germline V gene lookup returns CDR1 MGHDK and CDR2 SYGVNS. Trimming pared 6 bases from V and 1 base from J, leaving 15 bases between. This CDR3 contains 15 residues. This CDR3 reads CASRRGRGLQETQYF. CDR3 DNA sequence: TGTGCCAGCAGACGGGGTAGAGGGCTCCAAGAGACCCAGTACTTC.

This clonotype was observed at least ten times. The J gene is TRBJ2-7, the V gene TRBV7-2, with 10 nucleotides matching TRBD1. Trimming removed 4 bases from V and 7 bases from J; junction bases left unmatched: 4. Germline CDR1 is SGHTA and CDR2 is FQGNSA. This CDR3 spans 13 amino acids. CDR3 sequence: CASSWGQGMEQYF. Here the CDR3 DNA reads TGTGCCAGCAGCTGGGGACAGGGGATGGAGCAGTACTTC.

This clonotype was recorded at least ten times. This sequence joins TRBV10-2 and TRBJ1-5; no definite D call. Deletions cut 4 bases from V and 0 bases from J, with 10 bases between. CDR3 length: 15 amino acids. The germline V gene encodes CDR1 WSHSY and CDR2 SAAADI. The chain's CDR3 is CASSGLGPSNQPQHF. The CDR3 DNA sequence: TGCGCCAGCAGTGGCCTGGGCCCTAGCAATCAGCCCCAGCATTTT.

This clonotype was found many times. The chain combines TRBV7-3 with TRBJ1-6; D is ambiguous. Trimming took 2 bases from V and 8 from J, leaving 7 bases between them. Germline CDR1 and CDR2: SGHTA and FQGTGA. This CDR3 comprises 13 residues. The CDR3 nucleotides read TGTGCCAGCAGCTTACGTGAGGATTCACCCCTCCACTTT. This sequence encodes CASSLREDSPLHF.